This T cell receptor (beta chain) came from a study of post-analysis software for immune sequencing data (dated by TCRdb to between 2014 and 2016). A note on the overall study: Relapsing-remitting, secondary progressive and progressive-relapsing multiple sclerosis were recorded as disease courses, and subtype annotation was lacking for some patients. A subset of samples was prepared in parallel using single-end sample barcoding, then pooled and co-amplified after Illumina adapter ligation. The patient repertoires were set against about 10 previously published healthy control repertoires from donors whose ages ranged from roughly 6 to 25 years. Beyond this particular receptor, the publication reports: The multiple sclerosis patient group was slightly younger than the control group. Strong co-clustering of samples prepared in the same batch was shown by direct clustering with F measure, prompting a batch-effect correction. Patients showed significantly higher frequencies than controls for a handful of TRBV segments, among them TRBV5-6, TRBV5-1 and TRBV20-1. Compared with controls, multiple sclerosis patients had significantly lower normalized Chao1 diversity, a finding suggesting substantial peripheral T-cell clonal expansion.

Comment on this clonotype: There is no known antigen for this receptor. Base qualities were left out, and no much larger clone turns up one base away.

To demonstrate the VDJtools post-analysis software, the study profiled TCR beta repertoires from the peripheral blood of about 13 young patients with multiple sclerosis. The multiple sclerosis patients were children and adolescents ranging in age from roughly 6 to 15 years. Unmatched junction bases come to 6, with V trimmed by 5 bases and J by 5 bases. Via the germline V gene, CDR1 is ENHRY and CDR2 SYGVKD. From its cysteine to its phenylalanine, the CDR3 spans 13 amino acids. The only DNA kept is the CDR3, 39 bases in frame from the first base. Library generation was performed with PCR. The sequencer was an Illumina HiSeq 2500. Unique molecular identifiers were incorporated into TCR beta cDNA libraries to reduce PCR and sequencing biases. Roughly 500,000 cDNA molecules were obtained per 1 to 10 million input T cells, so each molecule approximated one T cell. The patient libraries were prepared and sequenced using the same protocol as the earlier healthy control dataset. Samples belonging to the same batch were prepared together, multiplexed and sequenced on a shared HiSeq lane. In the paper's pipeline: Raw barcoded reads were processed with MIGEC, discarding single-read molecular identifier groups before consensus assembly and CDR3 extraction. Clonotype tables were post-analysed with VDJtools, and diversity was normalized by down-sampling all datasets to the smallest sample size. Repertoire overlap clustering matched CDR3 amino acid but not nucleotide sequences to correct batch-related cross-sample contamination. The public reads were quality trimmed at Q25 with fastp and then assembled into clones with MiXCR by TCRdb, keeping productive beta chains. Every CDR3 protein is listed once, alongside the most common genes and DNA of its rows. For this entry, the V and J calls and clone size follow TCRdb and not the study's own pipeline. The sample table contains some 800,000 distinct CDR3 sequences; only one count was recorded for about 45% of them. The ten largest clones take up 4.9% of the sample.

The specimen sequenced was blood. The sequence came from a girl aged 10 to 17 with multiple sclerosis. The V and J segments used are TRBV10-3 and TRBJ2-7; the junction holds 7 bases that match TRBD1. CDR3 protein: CAISTGASNEQYF. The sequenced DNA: TGTGCCATCAGTACAGGGGCCTCTAACGAGCAGTACTTC.